This is a list of T cell receptor beta chains from one sample in a study of T cell responses to AZD1222 COVID-19 vaccine. The repertoire was sequenced with immunoSEQ multiplex PCR; TCRdb's copy has only in-frame clones and lacks some. The repertoire holds 100,000 to 150,000 clones, around 85% seen once, with roughly 4% in the top ten. The starting material was peripheral blood, obtained 28 days after the second AZD1222 dose. The receptors were sampled from an adult who received the AZD1222 COVID-19 vaccine. The CDR3 runs from the conserved cysteine through the conserved F or W. The D gene is left open where the match is weak. Some rows mark clone size as missing; the rest say once, few, many or name a class of expanded clone.

v_call	j_call	d_call	clone_size	cdr3_nt	cdr3_aa
TRBV7-8	TRBJ1-5	.	once	TGTGCCAGCAGTACGGACCTCAATCAGCCCCAGCATTTT	CASSTDLNQPQHF
TRBV4-1	TRBJ1-1	TRBD1	once	TGCGCCAGCAGCCAAGATTCAGGCAGGGGGCTGGGTGAAGCTTTCTTT	CASSQDSGRGLGEAFF
TRBV19	TRBJ2-5	.	.	TGTGCCAGTAGTATTCCCCCACGGGAGACCCAGTACTTC	CASSIPPRETQYF
TRBV7-8	TRBJ1-2	.	.	TGTGCCAGCAGCGCCCGGGACACCAACTTCTATGGCTACACCTTC	CASSARDTNFYGYTF
TRBV5-4	TRBJ1-4	.	.	TGTGCCAGCAGCCCCGGGGCAGGGGACGAAAAACTGTTTTTT	CASSPGAGDEKLFF
TRBV9	TRBJ1-5	TRBD1	.	TGTGCCAGCAGCCGGGACAGAGGTCAGCCCCAGCATTTT	CASSRDRGQPQHF
TRBV5-1	TRBJ2-5	.	once	TGCGCCAGCAGCTTGGGGGACTTTTACCAAGAGACCCAGTACTTC	CASSLGDFYQETQYF
TRBV27	TRBJ2-7	TRBD1	.	TGTGCCAGCAGATGGACAGGGGGCCCGGACGAGCAGTACTTC	CASRWTGGPDEQYF
TRBV29-1	TRBJ2-5	.	.	TGCAGCCTGGGGGTAGGGGAAGAGACCCAGTACTTC	CSLGVGEETQYF
TRBV24-1	TRBJ1-1	.	.	TGTGCCACCAGACGCCGGGAAAACACTGAAGCTTTCTTT	CATRRRENTEAFF
TRBV30	TRBJ1-1	.	.	TGTGCCTCAGCTCGACAGGCTGACACTGAAGCTTTCTTT	CASARQADTEAFF
TRBV5-4	TRBJ2-1	TRBD1	.	TGTGCCAGCAGCTCATTATCTTCGACAGGGACAAATGAGCAGTTCTTC	CASSSLSSTGTNEQFF
TRBV18	TRBJ1-3	.	.	TGTGCCAGCTCCCCCGGCAACTCTGGAAACACCATATATTTT	CASSPGNSGNTIYF
TRBV6-1	TRBJ2-5	.	once	TGTGCCAGCAGTGAATCCCAGGGGGGGGAGACCCAGTACTTC	CASSESQGGETQYF
TRBV7-2	TRBJ1-3	.	.	TGTGCCAGCAGCCCACACATCGGAAACACCATATATTTT	CASSPHIGNTIYF
TRBV28	TRBJ2-7	.	.	TGTGCCAGCAGGGGGGGATCCGGCTCCTACGAGCAGTACTTC	CASRGGSGSYEQYF
TRBV5-8	TRBJ2-7	.	.	TGTGCCAGCAGCCTCCAGGGAGCCCCGTCCCGCGAGCAGTACTTC	CASSLQGAPSREQYF
TRBV6-5	TRBJ1-5	.	.	TGTGCCAGCAGTTATGCCTCGGATCAGCCCCAGCATTTT	CASSYASDQPQHF
TRBV3-1/TRBV3-2	TRBJ2-5	.	.	TGTGCCAGCAGCCAAGCCTTCGGGGGTGGTGAGACCCAGTACTTC	CASSQAFGGGETQYF
TRBV28	TRBJ1-1	.	.	TGTGCCAGCAGTTTAGAGGAGCCCGCTGAAGCTTTCTTT	CASSLEEPAEAFF
TRBV7-9	TRBJ1-4	TRBD1	once	TGTGCCAGCAGCCTTTCCCGGGACAGTAATGAAAAACTGTTTTTT	CASSLSRDSNEKLFF
TRBV7-2	TRBJ2-7	.	.	TGTGCCAGCATCGAAAGGGGCGGGACCTCCTACGAGCAGTACTTC	CASIERGGTSYEQYF
TRBV3-1/TRBV3-2	TRBJ1-5	TRBD1	.	TGTGCCAGCAGCCAAGGGACAGGTGGCAATCAGCCCCAGCATTTT	CASSQGTGGNQPQHF
TRBV6-5	TRBJ2-5	TRBD2	few	TGTGCCAGCAGTTACTCGACTAGCCCCATTGGTGAGACCCAGTACTTC	CASSYSTSPIGETQYF
TRBV15	TRBJ2-3	TRBD1	.	TGTGCCACCAGCAGAGATCGGGACAGGGGTACGACAGATACGCAGTATTTT	CATSRDRDRGTTDTQYF
TRBV10-2	TRBJ2-2	TRBD1	.	TGCGCCAGCAGTGAGACAACCGGGACAGGCACCGGGGAGCTGTTTTTT	CASSETTGTGTGELFF
TRBV20-1	TRBJ1-5	.	.	TGCAGCGCAGAAGGACAGCCCCAGCATTTT	CSAEGQPQHF
TRBV5-1	TRBJ1-1	.	.	TGCGCCAGCAGCCGGGGGATTCAGGGAGGCGTCACTGAAGCTTTCTTT	CASSRGIQGGVTEAFF
TRBV5-1	TRBJ1-3	TRBD1	.	TGCGCCAGCAGCGCCGACAGGGGGCCTGGCTCTGGAAACACCATATATTTT	CASSADRGPGSGNTIYF
TRBV6-5	TRBJ1-5	.	.	TGTGCCAGCAGTTACGACGGGGGTCAGCCCCAGCATTTT	CASSYDGGQPQHF
TRBV27	TRBJ1-2	TRBD1	.	TGTGCCAGCAGCAACGACAGGGGGCGAGGCTACACCTTC	CASSNDRGRGYTF
TRBV11-2	TRBJ1-2	TRBD1	.	TGTGCCAGCAGCACCCCAACCCTGGGACAGAGGATTAACTATGGCTACACCTTC	CASSTPTLGQRINYGYTF
TRBV6-4	TRBJ2-5	.	.	TGTGCCAGCAGTGACAGGGCGAGGAAGACCCAGTACTTC	CASSDRARKTQYF
TRBV4-1	TRBJ1-2	.	.	TGCGCCAGCAGCCTAAGAGGGGACAAAACCGATTACACCTTC	CASSLRGDKTDYTF
TRBV28	TRBJ2-3	TRBD2	.	TGTGCCAGCAGAGGGACTAGCGGGGGCACAGATACGCAGTATTTT	CASRGTSGGTDTQYF
TRBV10-3	TRBJ1-1	.	.	TGTGCCATCAGTGAGTCGGAGTTATTAAACACTGAAGCTTTCTTT	CAISESELLNTEAFF
TRBV19	TRBJ1-1	TRBD1	.	TGTGCCAGTAGTATCTCCGGGACAGGGACTGAAGCTTTCTTT	CASSISGTGTEAFF
TRBV5-4	TRBJ2-5	TRBD2	.	TGTGCCAGCAGCAGCCCCGGACTAGCGGGGGCGGGAGAGACCCAGTACTTC	CASSSPGLAGAGETQYF
TRBV3-1/TRBV3-2	TRBJ1-5	.	.	TGTGCCAGCAGCCAAGAAACAGGGATCTGGGGCAATCAGCCCCAGCATTTT	CASSQETGIWGNQPQHF
TRBV9	TRBJ1-1	.	.	TGTGCCAGCAGCTCTACTGTGGGGAACACTGAAGCTTTCTTT	CASSSTVGNTEAFF
TRBV10-3	TRBJ2-3	TRBD2	.	TGTGCCATCAGTGAGTCGACGAGCGGGGCCACAGATACGCAGTATTTT	CAISESTSGATDTQYF
TRBV2	TRBJ2-3	TRBD2	few	TGTGCCAGCAGTAGTCGAGCGGGGGGCACAGATACGCAGTATTTT	CASSSRAGGTDTQYF
TRBV6-5	TRBJ1-1	TRBD1	once	TGTGCCAGCAGCCCGGGACAGGGGACATTCTTTGCTTTCTTT	CASSPGQGTFFAFF
TRBV30	TRBJ1-6	.	.	TGTGCCTCCCCGGAGGGGAGCTCCTATAATTCACCCCTCCACTTT	CASPEGSSYNSPLHF
TRBV6-4	TRBJ1-5	.	.	TGTGCCAGCAGTGCCACGGAAGGGAAGGAGGGCAATCAGCCCCAGCATTTT	CASSATEGKEGNQPQHF
TRBV7-2	TRBJ1-6	.	.	TGTGCCAGCAGCTTAGGAAGCTCCTATAATTCACCCCTCCACTTT	CASSLGSSYNSPLHF